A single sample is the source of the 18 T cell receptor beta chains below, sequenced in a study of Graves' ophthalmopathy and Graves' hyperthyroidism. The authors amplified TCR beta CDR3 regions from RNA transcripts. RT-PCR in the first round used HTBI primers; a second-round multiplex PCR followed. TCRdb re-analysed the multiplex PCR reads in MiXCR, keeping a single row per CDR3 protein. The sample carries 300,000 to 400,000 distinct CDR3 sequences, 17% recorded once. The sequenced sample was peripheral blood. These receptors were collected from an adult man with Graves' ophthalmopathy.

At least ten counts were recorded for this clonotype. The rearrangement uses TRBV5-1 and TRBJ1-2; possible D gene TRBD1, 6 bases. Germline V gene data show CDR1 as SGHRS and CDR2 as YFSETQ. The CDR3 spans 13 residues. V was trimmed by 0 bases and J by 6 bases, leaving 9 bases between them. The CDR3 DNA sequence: TGCGCCAGCAGCTTGGTGGCAGGGGATGGCTACACCTTC. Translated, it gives CASSLVAGDGYTF.

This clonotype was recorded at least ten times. This chain's CDR3 is CASSPSYGKNIQYF. DNA of the CDR3: TGTGCCAGCAGCCCCTCCTACGGCAAAAACATTCAGTACTTC. V gene TRBV11-2 combines with J gene TRBJ2-4; D remains unclear. This CDR3 comprises 14 residues. The ends were cut back, 5 bases at V and 3 bases at J, with 11 bases in the middle. Germline CDR1 reads SGHAT; CDR2 reads FQNNGV.

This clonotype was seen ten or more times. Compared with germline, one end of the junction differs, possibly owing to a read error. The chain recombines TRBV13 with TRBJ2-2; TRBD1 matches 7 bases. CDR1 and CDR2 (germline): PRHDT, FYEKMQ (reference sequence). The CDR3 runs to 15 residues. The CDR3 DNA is TGTGCCTGCAGCCCCGGGACAGTGAACACCGGGGAGCTGTTTTTT. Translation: CACSPGTVNTGELFF. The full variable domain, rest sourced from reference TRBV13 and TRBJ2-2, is AAGVIQSPRHLIKEKRETATLKCYPIPRHDTVYWYQQGPGQDPQFLISFYEKMQSDKGSIPDRFSAQQFSDYHSELNMSSLELGDSALYFCACSPGTVNTGELFFGEGSRLTVL.

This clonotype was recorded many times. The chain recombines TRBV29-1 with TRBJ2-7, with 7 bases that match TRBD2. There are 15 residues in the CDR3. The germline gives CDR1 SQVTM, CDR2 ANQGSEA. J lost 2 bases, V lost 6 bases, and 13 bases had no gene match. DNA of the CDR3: TGCAGCGTGTTTCTGTCGGGAGGACCTGCCTACGAGCAGTACTTC. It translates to CSVFLSGGPAYEQYF.

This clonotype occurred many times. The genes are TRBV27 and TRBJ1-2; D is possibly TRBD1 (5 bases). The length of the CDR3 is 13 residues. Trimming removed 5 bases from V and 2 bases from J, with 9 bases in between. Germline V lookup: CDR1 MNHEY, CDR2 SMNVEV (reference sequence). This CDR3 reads CASSTPGNYGYTF. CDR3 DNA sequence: TGTGCCAGCAGTACCCCAGGGAACTATGGCTACACCTTC.

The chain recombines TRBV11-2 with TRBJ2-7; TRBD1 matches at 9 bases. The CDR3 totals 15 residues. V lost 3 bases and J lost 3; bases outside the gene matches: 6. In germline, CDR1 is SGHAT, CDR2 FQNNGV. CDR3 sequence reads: CASSFSGQGYYEQYF. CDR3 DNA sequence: TGTGCCAGCAGCTTTTCGGGACAGGGTTACTACGAGCAGTACTTC. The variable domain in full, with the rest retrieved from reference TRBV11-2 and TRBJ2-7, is EAGVAQSPRYKIIEKRQSVAFWCNPISGHATLYWYQQILGQGPKLLIQFQNNGVVDDSQLPKDRFSAERLKGVDSTLKIQPAKLEDSAVYLCASSFSGQGYYEQYFGPGTRLTVT.

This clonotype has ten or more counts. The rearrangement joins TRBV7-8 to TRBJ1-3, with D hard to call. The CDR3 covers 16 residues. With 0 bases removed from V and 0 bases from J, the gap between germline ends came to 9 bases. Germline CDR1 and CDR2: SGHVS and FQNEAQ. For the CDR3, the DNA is TGTGCCAGCAGCTTAGCGCTAACTAACTCTGGAAACACCATATATTTT. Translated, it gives CASSLALTNSGNTIYF. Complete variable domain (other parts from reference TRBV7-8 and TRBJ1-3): GAGVSQSPRYKVAKRGQDVALRCDPISGHVSLFWYQQALGQGPEFLTYFQNEAQLDKSGLPSDRFFAERPEGSVSTLKIQRTQQEDSAVYLCASSLALTNSGNTIYFGEGSWLTVV.

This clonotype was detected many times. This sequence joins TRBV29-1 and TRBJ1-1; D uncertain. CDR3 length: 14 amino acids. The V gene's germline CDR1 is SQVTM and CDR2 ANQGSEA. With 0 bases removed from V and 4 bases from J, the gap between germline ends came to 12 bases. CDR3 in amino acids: CSVEDVPGGTEAFF. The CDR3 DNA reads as TGCAGCGTTGAAGACGTTCCAGGTGGCACTGAAGCTTTCTTT.

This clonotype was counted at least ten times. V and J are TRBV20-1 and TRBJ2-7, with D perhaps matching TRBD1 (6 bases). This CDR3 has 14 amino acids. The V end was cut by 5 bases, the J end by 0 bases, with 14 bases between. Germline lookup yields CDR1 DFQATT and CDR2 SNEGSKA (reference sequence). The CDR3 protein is CSAYRTDSSYEQYF. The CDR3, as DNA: TGCAGTGCTTATCGGACGGACAGCTCCTACGAGCAGTACTTC.

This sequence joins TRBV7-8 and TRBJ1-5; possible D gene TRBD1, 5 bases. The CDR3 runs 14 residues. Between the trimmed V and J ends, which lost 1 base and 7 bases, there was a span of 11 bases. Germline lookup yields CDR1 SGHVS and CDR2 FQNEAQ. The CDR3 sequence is CASSLDSGHQPQHF. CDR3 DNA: TGTGCCAGCAGCTTAGATTCAGGGCACCAGCCCCAGCATTTT. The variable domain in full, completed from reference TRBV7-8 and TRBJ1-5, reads GAGVSQSPRYKVAKRGQDVALRCDPISGHVSLFWYQQALGQGPEFLTYFQNEAQLDKSGLPSDRFFAERPEGSVSTLKIQRTQQEDSAVYLCASSLDSGHQPQHFGDGTRLSIL.

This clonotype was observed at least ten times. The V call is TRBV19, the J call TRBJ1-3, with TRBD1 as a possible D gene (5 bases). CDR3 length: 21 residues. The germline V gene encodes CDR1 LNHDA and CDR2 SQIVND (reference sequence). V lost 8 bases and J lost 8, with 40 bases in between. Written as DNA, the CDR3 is TGTGCCAGTGATGCCACCCACGTAGAATTAGACAGAGATCAAGTGGGGGACACCATATATTTT. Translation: CASDATHVELDRDQVGDTIYF.

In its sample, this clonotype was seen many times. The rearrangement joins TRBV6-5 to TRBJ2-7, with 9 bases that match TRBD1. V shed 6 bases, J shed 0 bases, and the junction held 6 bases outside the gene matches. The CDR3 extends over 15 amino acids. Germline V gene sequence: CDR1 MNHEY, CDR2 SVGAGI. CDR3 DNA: TGTGCCAGCAGATACCGGGACAGGGACTCCTACGAGCAGTACTTC. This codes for CASRYRDRDSYEQYF.

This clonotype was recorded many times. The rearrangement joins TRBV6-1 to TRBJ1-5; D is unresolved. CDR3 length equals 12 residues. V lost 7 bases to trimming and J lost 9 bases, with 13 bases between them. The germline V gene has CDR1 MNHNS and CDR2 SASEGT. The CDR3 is CASNDGLGPQHF. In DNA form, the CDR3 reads TGTGCCAGCAATGACGGGCTGGGGCCCCAGCATTTT.

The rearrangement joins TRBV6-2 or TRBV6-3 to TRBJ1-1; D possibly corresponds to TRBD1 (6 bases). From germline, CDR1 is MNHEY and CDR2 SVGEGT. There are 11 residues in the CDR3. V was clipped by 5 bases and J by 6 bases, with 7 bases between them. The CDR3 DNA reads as TGTGCCAGCAGTGAGGGGGCTGAAGCTTTCTTT. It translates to CASSEGAEAFF.

This chain's CDR3 is CATSRGLAGDYEQYF. The CDR3 coding sequence is TGTGCCACCAGCAGAGGTTTGGCGGGGGACTACGAGCAGTACTTC. The chain employs TRBV15 and TRBJ2-7, with 7 bases fitting TRBD2. The CDR3 totals 15 residues. The V gene's germline CDR1 is LNHNV and CDR2 YYDKDF (reference sequence). The V and J ends lost 1 base and 3 bases, in that order; junction bases with no gene match: 6.

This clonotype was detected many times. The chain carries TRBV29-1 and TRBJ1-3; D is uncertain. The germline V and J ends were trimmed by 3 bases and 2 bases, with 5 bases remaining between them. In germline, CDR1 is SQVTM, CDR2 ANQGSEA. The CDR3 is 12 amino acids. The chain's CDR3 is CSVEVAGNTIYF. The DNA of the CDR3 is TGCAGCGTTGAGGTCGCTGGAAACACCATATATTTT.

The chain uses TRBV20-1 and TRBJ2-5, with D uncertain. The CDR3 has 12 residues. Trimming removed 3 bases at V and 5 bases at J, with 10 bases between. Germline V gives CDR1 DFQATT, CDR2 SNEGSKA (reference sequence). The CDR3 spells CSASPESETQYF. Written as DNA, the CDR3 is TGCAGTGCTAGTCCAGAATCGGAGACCCAGTACTTC.

The chain's CDR3 is CASTFTRGIGYEQYF. In nucleotides, the CDR3 is TGTGCCAGCACCTTCACAAGGGGAATCGGCTACGAGCAGTACTTC. This chain uses TRBV28 with TRBJ2-7; tentative D call: TRBD1 (5 bases). V was trimmed by 7 bases and J by 3 bases, leaving 19 bases between them. The CDR3 totals 15 residues. The germline CDR1 and CDR2 sequences are MDHEN and SYDVKM.